These 32 T cell receptor beta chains share one sample of origin, sequenced in a study of T cells in Graves' hyperthyroidism and ophthalmopathy. Template material for amplifying TCR beta CDR3 regions consisted of RNA transcripts. Carried out on the TCR CDR3, a first-round RT-PCR used the HTBI primer set. TCRdb redid the calling of the multiplex PCR reads with MiXCR, one entry per CDR3 protein. Of 500,000 to 650,000 distinct CDR3 sequences listed, roughly 15% are singletons. What was sequenced was blood. These receptors were collected from a woman younger than 35 with Graves' ophthalmopathy.

There are many counts of this clonotype. V is TRBV3-1 and J is TRBJ1-1; possibly TRBD1 for D (5 bases). Germline V gene lookup returns CDR1 LGHDT and CDR2 YNNKEL (reference sequence). The CDR3 sequence is 15 residues long. Trimming pared 1 base from V and 5 bases from J, leaving 14 bases between. The CDR3 here is CASSQGAGFGTEAFF. The CDR3 region has the DNA TGTGCCAGCAGCCAAGGGGCAGGGTTTGGAACTGAAGCTTTCTTT.

In its sample, this clonotype was seen a few times. V gene TRBV20-1 combines with J gene TRBJ2-5; perhaps TRBD2 as D (6 bases). The CDR3 consists of 15 residues. Germline loops: CDR1 DFQATT, CDR2 SNEGSKA (reference sequence). V shed 1 base and J shed 5 bases, with 17 bases lying between them. In DNA, the CDR3 is TGCAGTGCTAGAGTGCCGGAGGGCCTCTCGGAGACCCAGTACTTC. It encodes CSARVPEGLSETQYF.

V gene TRBV30 combines with J gene TRBJ2-3, with a possible D match to TRBD2 (6 bases). Germline lookup yields CDR1 GTSNPN and CDR2 SVGIG (reference sequence). The CDR3 loop spans 13 amino acids. V was pared by 1 base and J by 6 bases, with 11 bases between. The CDR3 here is CAWSGGAGDTQYF. CDR3 nucleotides: TGTGCCTGGAGTGGCGGGGCGGGGGATACGCAGTATTTT. The full variable domain, rest sourced from reference TRBV30 and TRBJ2-3, is SQTIHQWPATLVQPVGSPLSLECTVEGTSNPNLYWYRQAAGRGLQLLFYSVGIGQISSEVPQNLSASRPQDRQFILSSKKLLLSDSGFYLCAWSGGAGDTQYFGPGTRLTVL.

This clonotype has ten or more counts. This chain connects TRBV7-8 to TRBJ1-4, with unresolved D. V was pared by 3 bases and J by 5 bases, with 7 bases between. The CDR3 is 13 amino acids. Germline CDR1 is SGHVS and CDR2 is FQNEAQ. In DNA, the CDR3 is TGTGCCAGCAGCTTGTGGACCAATGAAAAACTGTTTTTT. This encodes CASSLWTNEKLFF.

This clonotype occurred many times. The chain uses TRBV12-3 or TRBV12-4 and TRBJ2-5; D gene unclear. CDR3 length equals 13 residues. Deletions cut 5 bases from V and 4 bases from J, with 11 bases between. In nucleotides, the CDR3 is TGTGCCAGCAGTGCCCCGGGCCCAGAGACCCAGTACTTC. It specifies CASSAPGPETQYF.

This sequence joins TRBV7-9 and TRBJ1-4; possibly TRBD1 for D (5 bases). The length of the CDR3 is 15 residues. The V end lost 0 bases, the J end lost 8 bases, and 13 bases lay between the germline ends. Germline CDR1 is SEHNR and CDR2 is FQNEAQ (reference sequence). CDR3 residues: CASSLANHGGEKLFF. CDR3 sequence (DNA): TGTGCCAGCAGCTTAGCGAATCACGGGGGGGAAAAACTGTTTTTT.

V and J are TRBV6-2 or TRBV6-3 and TRBJ1-3; possible D gene TRBD1, 5 bases. The CDR3 has 16 residues. Deletions cut 7 bases from V and 0 bases from J, with 16 bases between. Germline values: CDR1 MNHEY, CDR2 SVGEGT. CDR3 region: CASTSGKDNSGNTIYF. The CDR3 DNA sequence: TGTGCCAGCACCTCCGGCAAGGACAACTCTGGAAACACCATATATTTT.

This clonotype has ten or more counts. The V gene is TRBV11-2, the J gene TRBJ2-7, with TRBD1 matching over 8 bases. Trimming removed 4 bases from V and 7 bases from J; junction bases left unmatched: 12. Looked up from germline, CDR1 is SGHAT and CDR2 is FQNNGV. CDR3 length: 15 residues. CDR3 nucleotide sequence: TGTGCCAGCAGCTCCCGGGACAGGAGTTCTTTTGAGCAGTACTTC. This gives the protein CASSSRDRSSFEQYF.

The table lists this clonotype with a few counts. The chain has TRBV19 and TRBJ2-2, with 8 bases identical to TRBD1. The CDR3 covers 15 residues. The germline V gene encodes CDR1 LNHDA and CDR2 SQIVND (reference sequence). V shed 5 bases, J shed 4 bases, and the junction held 6 bases outside the gene matches. CDR3: CASSLSTGGTGELFF. The CDR3 DNA reads TGTGCCAGTAGTCTGAGTACAGGGGGCACCGGGGAGCTGTTTTTT.

This clonotype occurred many times. The chain is built from TRBV28 and TRBJ2-3; weak D call: TRBD2 (6 bases). CDR3 length: 15 amino acids. Trimming shortened V by 6 bases and J by 1 base, and 14 bases separated the two germline ends. Germline V gene lookup returns CDR1 MDHEN and CDR2 SYDVKM. CDR3 in DNA: TGTGCCAGCAGGGGACTTCGGTGGGGCACAGATACGCAGTATTTT. Translating gives CASRGLRWGTDTQYF.

The chain has TRBV10-1 and TRBJ2-3; 9 bases are shared with TRBD1. V gave up 0 bases and J gave up 0 bases; unmatched junction bases: 10. Germline values: CDR1 WNHNN, CDR2 SYGVQD (reference sequence). The CDR3 length is 19 residues. CDR3 bases: TGCGCCAGCAGTGAGTCCGGGACAGGGTGCCTGGTTAGCACAGATACGCAGTATTTT. Protein: CASSESGTGCLVSTDTQYF.

This clonotype was observed many times. V is TRBV6-2 or TRBV6-3 and J is TRBJ2-6; no firm D call. Trimming shortened V by 6 bases and J by 0 bases, and 12 bases separated the two germline ends. The CDR3 spans 16 residues. The germline CDR1 and CDR2 sequences are MNHEY and SVGEGT. The CDR3 DNA follows: TGTGCCAGCAGCTTGGACGGCGCCTCTGGGGCCAACGTCCTGACTTTC. It is translated as CASSLDGASGANVLTF.

This clonotype has at least ten counts. V and J are TRBV12-3 or TRBV12-4 and TRBJ2-4, with D maybe TRBD1 (6 bases). V was pared by 1 base and J by 6 bases, with 10 bases between. The CDR3 has 14 residues. The CDR3 sequence is CASSLVGAGNIQYF. CDR3 DNA sequence: TGTGCCAGCAGTTTAGTGGGGGCGGGAAACATTCAGTACTTC.

This clonotype was observed a handful of times. This chain uses TRBV6-1 with TRBJ2-1; D may match TRBD1 or TRBD2 (5 bases each). The CDR3 has 15 residues. V shed 6 bases and J shed 10 bases, with 22 bases lying between them. The germline V gene encodes CDR1 MNHNS and CDR2 SASEGT. DNA of the CDR3: TGTGCCAGCAGGACTGAACCGGGGCCAGGCTCGGAGCAGTTCTTC. Translating gives CASRTEPGPGSEQFF.

Many counts were recorded for this clonotype. This sequence joins TRBV28 and TRBJ2-7, with D perhaps TRBD1 (5 bases). CDR3 length: 12 amino acids. Per the germline V gene, CDR1 is MDHEN and CDR2 is SYDVKM. CDR3 bases: TGTGGGACCGACAGTAAGACCTACGAGCAGTACTTC. Its protein product is CGTDSKTYEQYF.

The V gene is TRBV27, the J gene TRBJ2-5; 10 bases fit TRBD1. Germline V gene lookup returns CDR1 MNHEY and CDR2 SMNVEV (reference sequence). This CDR3 comprises 15 residues. Trimming removed 0 bases from V and 4 bases from J; junction bases left unmatched: 2. The CDR3 protein is CASSLSGQGRETQYF. Written as DNA, the CDR3 is TGTGCCAGCAGTTTATCGGGACAGGGGCGAGAGACCCAGTACTTC.

There are many counts of this clonotype. The chain uses TRBV20-1 and TRBJ2-1; D gene unclear. Germline CDR1 is DFQATT and CDR2 is SNEGSKA (reference sequence). The CDR3 totals 12 residues. Trimming removed 1 base from V and 9 bases from J, with 10 bases in between. The CDR3 DNA is TGCAGTGCTAGAGCCGGGTTCGGTGAGCAGTTCTTC. It codes for CSARAGFGEQFF.

The sample holds a few counts of this clonotype. The J gene is TRBJ2-5, the V gene TRBV5-1; TRBD1 matches at 8 bases. This CDR3 has 15 amino acids. V lost 4 bases, J lost 5 bases, and 10 bases stayed unmatched. CDR1 and CDR2 (germline): SGHRS, YFSETQ. The CDR3 coding sequence is TGCGCCAGCAGCGCCCTACCAGGGGGCGGTGAGACCCAGTACTTC. Protein product: CASSALPGGGETQYF.

There are a few counts of this clonotype. This rearrangement joins TRBV12-3 or TRBV12-4 to TRBJ2-5; 10 bases align to TRBD1. This CDR3 contains 15 residues. Trimming at V came to 5 bases and at J to 2 bases, leaving 5 bases not matched to a gene. This CDR3 reads CASSPGQGRQETQYF. CDR3 in DNA: TGTGCCAGCAGTCCGGGACAGGGGCGACAAGAGACCCAGTACTTC.

The chain employs TRBV20-1 and TRBJ2-1; D is undetermined. V lost 5 bases and J lost 3, with 5 bases in between. The CDR3 loop spans 11 amino acids. Germline lookup yields CDR1 DFQATT and CDR2 SNEGSKA (reference sequence). The CDR3 here is CSAGLYNEQFF. As DNA, the CDR3 is TGCAGTGCTGGCCTCTACAATGAGCAGTTCTTC.

This clonotype was observed at least ten times. This chain uses TRBV11-2 with TRBJ2-5, with TRBD2 as a possible D gene (6 bases). The CDR3 extends over 15 amino acids. Trimming removed 0 bases at V and 2 bases at J, with 10 bases between. Germline V gene lookup returns CDR1 SGHAT and CDR2 FQNNGV. The CDR3 spells CASSLELARQETQYF. The CDR3 nucleotides are TGTGCCAGCAGCTTAGAACTAGCTAGACAAGAGACCCAGTACTTC.

The J gene is TRBJ2-5, the V gene TRBV4-1; perhaps TRBD2 as D (6 bases). This CDR3 is built from 16 residues. CDR1 MGHRA and CDR2 YSYEKL come from the germline V gene. The V gene lost 3 bases and the J gene lost 2 bases, with 16 bases spanning the gap. The CDR3 sequence: CASSQATSYGQETQYF. The CDR3 nucleotides read TGCGCCAGCAGCCAGGCCACTAGCTATGGGCAAGAGACCCAGTACTTC.

This clonotype has ten or more counts. CDR3 nucleotides: TGTGCCAGCAGCCGCGGATGGGGGGCAGCGAGCAATCAGCCCCAGCATTTT. It yields the protein CASSRGWGAASNQPQHF. The chain has TRBV28 and TRBJ1-5, with a weak D call TRBD1 (6 bases). The CDR3 spans 17 residues. With 6 bases removed from V and 1 base from J, the gap between germline ends came to 19 bases. Germline V gene sequence: CDR1 MDHEN, CDR2 SYDVKM.

This clonotype was recorded at least ten times. The rearrangement links TRBV20-1 to TRBJ1-2; the D gene is possibly TRBD1 (6 bases). V gave up 7 bases and J gave up 8 bases, with 17 bases separating them. Per germline, CDR1 DFQATT and CDR2 SNEGSKA (reference sequence). The CDR3 sequence is 12 residues long. Here the CDR3 DNA reads TGCAGTGTCGAATCGGGGGCGGGGGGCTACACCTTC. This translates into CSVESGAGGYTF.

This clonotype was seen repeatedly, ten times or more. The chain couples TRBV11-2 to TRBJ2-7; D is possibly TRBD2 (5 bases). The CDR3 extends over 17 amino acids. V was cut by 3 bases and J by 1 base, with 19 bases left in between. Germline V gene lookup returns CDR1 SGHAT and CDR2 FQNNGV. The chain's CDR3 is CASSFTRGMLGSYEQYF. CDR3 sequence (DNA): TGTGCCAGCAGCTTTACCCGGGGAATGTTGGGATCCTACGAGCAGTACTTC.

The chain joins TRBV11-3 to TRBJ2-2; no clear D gene. Trimming took 7 bases from V and 6 from J, leaving 9 bases between them. The CDR3 is 12 amino acids. Germline CDR1 is SGHNT and CDR2 is YENEEA. This CDR3 is CASKGGPGELFF. In DNA form, the CDR3 reads TGTGCCAGCAAAGGCGGCCCCGGGGAGCTGTTTTTT.

This clonotype has more than one count but fewer than ten. The rearrangement links TRBV6-1 to TRBJ2-1, with D hard to call. The V gene lost 3 bases and the J gene lost 11 bases, with 11 bases spanning the gap. Germline CDR1 reads MNHNS; CDR2 reads SASEGT. This CDR3 comprises 12 residues. The CDR3 nucleotides are TGTGCCAGCAGTGAGAGCCGTTTCAAGCAGTTCTTC. It is translated as CASSESRFKQFF.

The sample holds many counts of this clonotype. The genes are TRBV7-9 and TRBJ2-1; 12 bases fit TRBD2. This CDR3 contains 14 residues. CDR1 and CDR2 from the germline V gene are SEHNR and FQNEAQ (reference sequence). Trimming took 5 bases from V and 7 from J; bases not matched to a gene: 3. The CDR3 DNA reads TGTGCCAGCAGCCGACTAGCGGGAGCTAATGAGCAGTTCTTC. It codes for CASSRLAGANEQFF.

Remarks on this clonotype: This may be a read error, as it is one base from a much larger clone. The chain has TRBV7-9 and TRBJ2-7, with D hard to call. Trimming pared 5 bases from V and 6 bases from J, leaving 14 bases between. This CDR3 has 13 residues. Germline loops: CDR1 SEHNR, CDR2 FQNEAQ (reference sequence). CDR3 DNA sequence: TGTGCCAGCAGCGCCGGCCCCCTCGGCGAGCAGTACTTC. Translated: CASSAGPLGEQYF.

This clonotype was detected only a few times. This chain uses TRBV24-1 with TRBJ1-5; 12 nucleotides match TRBD1. CDR3 size: 16 residues. In germline, CDR1 is KGHDR, CDR2 SFDVKD. Trimming cost V 3 bases and J 5 bases; bases outside gene matches: 4. This CDR3 is CATSDPGQGAYQPQHF. CDR3 DNA: TGTGCCACCAGTGATCCGGGACAGGGGGCCTATCAGCCCCAGCATTTT.

This clonotype was found many times. The V gene is TRBV20-1, the J gene TRBJ2-3; 7 bases line up with TRBD1. This CDR3 comprises 15 residues. Germline V gene data show CDR1 as DFQATT and CDR2 as SNEGSKA (reference sequence). V was clipped by 5 bases and J by 7 bases; unmatched bases: 15. The DNA of the CDR3 is TGCAGTGCTCTCAGCCCACAGGGGTATGATCATACGCAGTATTTT. Protein sequence: CSALSPQGYDHTQYF.

This clonotype occurred many times. The rearrangement links TRBV5-1 to TRBJ2-3; the D call may be TRBD1 or TRBD2 (5 bases each). V dropped 2 bases and J dropped 2 bases, with 18 bases sitting between them. The germline gives CDR1 SGHRS, CDR2 YFSETQ. The CDR3 sequence is 17 residues long. The CDR3, as DNA: TGCGCCAGCAGCTTAGGATCCGGGACCAAATTCACAGATACGCAGTATTTT. Its protein product is CASSLGSGTKFTDTQYF.